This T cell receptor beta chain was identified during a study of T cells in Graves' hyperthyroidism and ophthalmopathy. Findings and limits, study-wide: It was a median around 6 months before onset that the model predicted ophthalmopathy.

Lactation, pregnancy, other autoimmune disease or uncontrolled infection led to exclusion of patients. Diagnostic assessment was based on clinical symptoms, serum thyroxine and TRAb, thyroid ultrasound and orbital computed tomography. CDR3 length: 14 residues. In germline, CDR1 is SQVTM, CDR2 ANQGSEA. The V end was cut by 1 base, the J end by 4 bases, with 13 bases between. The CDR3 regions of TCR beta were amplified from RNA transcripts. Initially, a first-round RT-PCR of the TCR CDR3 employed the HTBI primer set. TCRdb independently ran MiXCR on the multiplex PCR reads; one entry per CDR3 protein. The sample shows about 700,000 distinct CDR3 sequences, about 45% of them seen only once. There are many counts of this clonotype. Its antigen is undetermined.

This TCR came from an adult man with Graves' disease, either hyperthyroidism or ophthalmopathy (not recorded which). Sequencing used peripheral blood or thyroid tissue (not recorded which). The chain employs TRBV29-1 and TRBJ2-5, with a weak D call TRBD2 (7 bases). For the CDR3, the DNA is TGCAGCGTTGAAGTCGGGGGGCGCAGAGAGACCCAGTACTTC. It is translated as CSVEVGGRRETQYF.